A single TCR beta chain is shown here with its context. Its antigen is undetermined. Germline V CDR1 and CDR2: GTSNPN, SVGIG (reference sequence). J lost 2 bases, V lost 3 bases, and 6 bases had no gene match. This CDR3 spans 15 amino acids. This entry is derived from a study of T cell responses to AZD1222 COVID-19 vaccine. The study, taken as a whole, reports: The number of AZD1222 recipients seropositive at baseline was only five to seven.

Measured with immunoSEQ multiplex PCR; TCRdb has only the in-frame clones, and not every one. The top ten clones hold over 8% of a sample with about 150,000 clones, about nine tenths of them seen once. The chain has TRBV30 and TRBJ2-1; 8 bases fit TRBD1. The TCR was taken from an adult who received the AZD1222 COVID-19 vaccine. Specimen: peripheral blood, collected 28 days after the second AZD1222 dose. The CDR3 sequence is CAWSRQGSTYNEQFF. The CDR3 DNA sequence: TGTGCCTGGAGCAGACAGGGGTCCACCTACAATGAGCAGTTCTTC. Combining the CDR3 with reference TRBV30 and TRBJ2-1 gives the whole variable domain SQTIHQWPATLVQPVGSPLSLECTVEGTSNPNLYWYRQAAGRGLQLLFYSVGIGQISSEVPQNLSASRPQDRQFILSSKKLLLSDSGFYLCAWSRQGSTYNEQFFGPGTRLTVL.